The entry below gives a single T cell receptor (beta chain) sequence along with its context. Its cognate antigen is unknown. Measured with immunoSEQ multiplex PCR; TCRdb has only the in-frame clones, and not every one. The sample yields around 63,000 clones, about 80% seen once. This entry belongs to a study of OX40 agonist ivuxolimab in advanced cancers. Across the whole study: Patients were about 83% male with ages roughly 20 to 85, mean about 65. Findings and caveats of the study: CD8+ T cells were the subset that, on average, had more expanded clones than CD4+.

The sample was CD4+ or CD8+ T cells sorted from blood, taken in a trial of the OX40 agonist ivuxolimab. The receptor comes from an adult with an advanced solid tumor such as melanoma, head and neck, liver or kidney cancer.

CDR3 sequence: CASSPGPPGEQFF. Here the CDR3 DNA reads TGCGCCAGCAGCCCCGGACCGCCGGGGGAGCAGTTCTTC. The chain employs TRBV4-1 and TRBJ2-1, with D possibly matching TRBD2 (5 bases). CDR3 length: 13 residues. The germline V gene encodes CDR1 MGHRA and CDR2 YSYEKL. V was cut by 4 bases and J by 10 bases, with 14 bases left in between.